This entry lists 14 T cell receptor beta chains sequenced from one sample in a study of T cells in Graves' hyperthyroidism and ophthalmopathy. TCR beta CDR3 regions were amplified from RNA transcripts. Initially, a first-round RT-PCR of the TCR CDR3 employed the HTBI primer set. Using its own MiXCR run on the multiplex PCR reads, TCRdb lists one record per CDR3 protein. The sample yields approximately 560,000 distinct CDR3 sequences, around 42% seen once. The specimen was peripheral blood or thyroid tissue (not recorded which). Receptors were obtained from a woman under 30 with Graves' hyperthyroidism.

This clonotype was seen at least ten times. V and J are TRBV2 and TRBJ1-4, with 7 bases lining up with TRBD1. Losses at the gene ends were 8 bases for V and 3 bases for J; bases not matched to a gene: 3. The CDR3 sequence is 13 residues long. Germline CDR1 SNHLY, CDR2 FYNNEI. The CDR3 bases are TGTGCCAGCCGGACAGGAGCTAATGAAAAACTGTTTTTT. This codes for CASRTGANEKLFF.

This CDR3 is CASGPSDTQYF. The CDR3 DNA follows: TGTGCTAGTGGTCCCTCCGACACCCAGTACTTC. The chain uses TRBV12-5 and TRBJ2-5, with unresolved D. V lost 5 bases and J 8 bases, leaving 9 bases between the germline ends. In germline, CDR1 is LGHNT, CDR2 FRNRAP. The CDR3 spans 11 residues. Combining the CDR3 with reference TRBV12-5 and TRBJ2-5 gives the whole variable domain DARVTQTPRHKVTEMGQEVTMRCQPILGHNTVFWYRQTMMQGLELLAYFRNRAPLDDSGMPKDRFSAEMPDATLATLKIQPSEPRDSAVYFCASGPSDTQYFGPGTRLLVL.

This chain joins TRBV6-1 and TRBJ2-5; TRBD1 aligns across 8 bases. The ends lost 9 bases at V and 4 bases at J; junction bases unmatched: 10. Germline V CDR1 and CDR2: MNHNS, SASEGT. The CDR3 runs to 14 residues. The chain's CDR3 is CASNTGGRSETQYF. CDR3 DNA sequence: TGTGCCAGTAATACAGGGGGTAGATCAGAGACCCAGTACTTC.

The genes are TRBV20-1 and TRBJ2-3, with D possibly TRBD2 on 6 matching bases. The CDR3 runs to 14 residues. V shed 6 bases and J shed 2 bases, with 15 bases lying between them. Germline V gene lookup returns CDR1 DFQATT and CDR2 SNEGSKA (reference sequence). CDR3 bases: TGCAGTGCCCCGAAGGGACTTACCACAGATACGCAGTATTTT. Amino acids: CSAPKGLTTDTQYF.

This clonotype was found a few times. V gene TRBV2 combines with J gene TRBJ1-5; 9 bases fit TRBD1. Trimming at V came to 7 bases and at J to 6 bases, leaving 7 bases not matched to a gene. The CDR3 is made up of 14 amino acids. Germline CDR1 is SNHLY and CDR2 is FYNNEI. In nucleotides, the CDR3 is TGTGCCAGCACCGAAGGGACAGGGAGTCAGCCCCAGCATTTT. It encodes CASTEGTGSQPQHF.

The DNA of the CDR3 is TGTGCCAGCAGCTGGGGACAGGGGTTTTCCTATGGCTACACCTTC. It specifies CASSWGQGFSYGYTF. V usage is TRBV7-2 and J usage is TRBJ1-2, with 10 bases fitting TRBD1. The CDR3 spans 15 residues. The J segment lost 4 bases and the V segment lost 4 bases, leaving 6 bases of the junction unmatched. Germline loops: CDR1 SGHTA, CDR2 FQGNSA.

The chain links TRBV20-1 to TRBJ2-5; 11 bases line up with TRBD2. The CDR3 runs to 13 residues. Per germline, CDR1 DFQATT and CDR2 SNEGSKA (reference sequence). Trimming removed 5 bases from V and 3 bases from J; junction bases left unmatched: 2. CDR3 in amino acids: CSASLAGEETQYF. The CDR3 DNA sequence: TGCAGTGCTTCACTAGCGGGAGAAGAGACCCAGTACTTC.

The V and J genes are TRBV6-1 and TRBJ2-7, with D perhaps matching TRBD2 (5 bases). Trimming left V 5 bases short and J 3 bases short, with 11 bases between. Germline-derived CDR1 and CDR2 are MNHNS and SASEGT. The CDR3 has 13 residues. The CDR3 here is CASSRSGIYEQYF. As DNA, the CDR3 is TGTGCCAGCAGTCGAAGCGGTATCTACGAGCAGTACTTC.

This chain connects TRBV29-1 to TRBJ1-2; 9 positions agree with TRBD1. V was clipped by 5 bases and J by 9 bases; unmatched bases: 13. CDR1 is SQVTM and CDR2 is ANQGSEA in the germline V gene. The CDR3 length is 14 residues. The CDR3 DNA follows: TGCAGCGTTTTCCCGGGGGACAGGGTCGAAAGCTACACCTTC. This codes for CSVFPGDRVESYTF.

The V and J genes are TRBV20-1 and TRBJ1-4; D uncertain. The CDR3 is 15 amino acids. V lost 0 bases, J lost 6 bases, and 14 bases lay in between. CDR1 and CDR2 from the germline V gene are DFQATT and SNEGSKA (reference sequence). The CDR3 sequence: CSARDHRSLDEKLFF. For the CDR3, the DNA is TGCAGTGCTAGAGATCACCGCAGCCTCGATGAAAAACTGTTTTTT.

This chain connects TRBV9 to TRBJ2-2, with 9 bases fitting TRBD1. The CDR3 runs 18 residues. Germline CDR1 and CDR2: SGDLS and YYNGEE. After removal of 2 bases from V and 0 bases from J, the junction contained 8 bases not matched to a gene. The CDR3 coding sequence is TGTGCCAGCAGCGTTCCCACAGGGGGCGGCACGAACACCGGGGAGCTGTTTTTT. As protein: CASSVPTGGGTNTGELFF.

J is TRBJ1-1 and V is TRBV6-2 or TRBV6-3; 8 positions match TRBD1. From germline, CDR1 is MNHEY and CDR2 SVGEGT. The CDR3 runs to 15 residues. Germline trimming cut 2 bases from V and 4 bases from J; bases unmatched to any gene: 6. CDR3 DNA: TGTGCCAGCAGTTACGGGGGACAGGCCGCCACTGAAGCTTTCTTT. Amino acid sequence: CASSYGGQAATEAFF.

As concerns this clonotype: At one boundary the junction diverges from the germline segment, which might be a read error. The chain links TRBV10-3 to TRBJ1-2; tentatively, D is TRBD1 (6 bases). The germline V gene encodes CDR1 ENHRY and CDR2 SYGVKD. This CDR3 has 15 amino acids. CDR3 sequence reads: CASSSGPTGIYGYTF. In DNA form, the CDR3 reads TGTGCCAGCAGTTCTGGACCCACAGGGATCTATGGCTACACCTTC.

This clonotype came up many times. J is TRBJ2-5 and V is TRBV24-1; no clear D. Trimming pared 2 bases from V and 1 base from J, leaving 7 bases between. The CDR3 loop spans 14 amino acids. Germline V CDR1 and CDR2: KGHDR, SFDVKD. The CDR3 spells CATSDWAVQETQYF. DNA of the CDR3: TGTGCCACCAGTGATTGGGCAGTCCAAGAGACCCAGTACTTC.